The rows below give T cell receptor beta chains drawn from one sample of a study of blood T cell repertoires in COVID-19. Profiling relied on immunoSEQ multiplex PCR, and the TCRdb table lists in-frame clones only, not all of them. The table records 65,000 to 90,000 clones, around 86% of them present only once. The sample consisted of peripheral blood. The receptors originated from a woman between 18 and 29 years old with acute or convalescent COVID-19. The CDR3 runs from the conserved cysteine through the conserved F or W. Fields, in order: J gene, clone size, D gene, V gene, CDR3 protein, CDR3 DNA. D genes are given only for firm matches. Some rows have no size entry. The others give once, few or many, or a class for an expanded clone.

TRBJ2-5,-,-,TRBV19,CASSKNRDNQETQYF,TGTGCCAGTAGTAAAAACCGGGACAACCAAGAGACCCAGTACTTC
TRBJ2-5,-,-,TRBV2,CASSVGQQETQYF,TGTGCCAGCAGTGTCGGACAGCAAGAGACCCAGTACTTC
TRBJ2-1,few,-,TRBV27,CASSLGRGRYNEQFF,TGTGCCAGCAGTTTAGGTAGAGGGAGGTACAATGAGCAGTTCTTC
TRBJ2-1,-,-,TRBV27,CASSLSGGNEQFF,TGTGCCAGCAGTTTATCTGGGGGGAATGAGCAGTTCTTC
TRBJ2-5,few,-,TRBV5-5,CASSSDSEETQYF,TGTGCCAGCAGCTCCGACAGCGAAGAGACCCAGTACTTC
TRBJ2-1,-,TRBD2,TRBV7-9,CASSETGTSNANEQFF,TGTGCCAGCAGCGAAACCGGGACTAGTAATGCCAATGAGCAGTTCTTC
TRBJ1-4,-,TRBD1,TRBV7-9,CASSLGHGLDRVFF,TGTGCCAGCAGCTTAGGGCATGGATTGGACAGGGTGTTTTTT
TRBJ1-1,once,-,TRBV3-1/TRBV3-2,CASSQIQGEAFF,TGTGCCAGCAGCCAGATACAGGGTGAAGCTTTCTTT
TRBJ2-3,-,-,TRBV2,CASSVLIPVADTQYF,TGTGCCAGCAGTGTTTTAATCCCTGTCGCAGATACGCAGTATTTT
TRBJ1-6,-,TRBD1,TRBV6-2/TRBV6-3,CASSPGQGSSYNSPLHF,TGTGCCAGCAGCCCGGGACAGGGAAGCTCCTATAATTCACCCCTCCACTTT
TRBJ1-6,few,TRBD1,TRBV30,CAWSLGTADSPLHF,TGTGCCTGGAGCCTCGGGACAGCGGATTCACCCCTCCACTTT
TRBJ2-1,-,-,TRBV19,CASRLGTEQFF,TGTGCCAGTAGACTTGGGACAGAGCAGTTCTTC
TRBJ2-1,-,-,TRBV5-1,CASSLSRNNEQFF,TGCGCCAGCAGCTTGAGCCGAAACAATGAGCAGTTCTTC
TRBJ1-1,-,TRBD1,TRBV6-5,CASSPQGAPEAFF,TGTGCCAGCAGTCCACAGGGGGCCCCTGAAGCTTTCTTT
TRBJ1-1,-,-,TRBV12-3/TRBV12-4,CASSSPTLEAFF,TGTGCCAGCAGTTCCCCGACTCTTGAAGCTTTCTTT
TRBJ2-2,-,TRBD1,TRBV24-1,CATSDSKTGGWELFF,TGTGCCACCAGTGATTCAAAGACAGGGGGTTGGGAGCTGTTTTTT
TRBJ2-1,-,TRBD2,TRBV9,CASSVGLGERGLNEQFF,TGTGCCAGCAGCGTAGGTCTTGGGGAGCGGGGTTTAAATGAGCAGTTCTTC
TRBJ1-2,-,TRBD1,TRBV13,CASRPTGGYGYTF,TGTGCCAGCAGACCGACAGGGGGCTATGGCTACACCTTC
TRBJ2-7,-,-,TRBV28,CASSLARDTYEQYF,TGTGCCAGCAGTTTGGCCAGGGACACCTACGAGCAGTACTTC
TRBJ2-7,-,-,TRBV29-1,CSVAAGPSYEQYF,TGCAGCGTTGCCGCCGGTCCCTCCTACGAGCAGTACTTC
TRBJ1-1,-,-,TRBV18,CASSPWTANTEAFF,TGTGCCAGCTCACCATGGACAGCCAACACTGAAGCTTTCTTT
TRBJ2-1,-,-,TRBV6-2/TRBV6-3,CASSYRGSYNEQFF,TGTGCCAGCAGTTACAGGGGCTCCTACAATGAGCAGTTCTTC